Included here is one T cell receptor (beta chain) sequence, with context. This specimen belongs to a study of blood T cell repertoires in COVID-19. V lost 4 bases, J lost 5 bases, and 12 bases lay in between. In germline, CDR1 is SNHLY, CDR2 FYNNEI. This CDR3 contains 14 residues. The data were produced by immunoSEQ multiplex PCR, yet TCRdb's version contains in-frame clones alone and is incomplete. The data contain around 430,000 clones, about 91% of them singletons. The chain joins TRBV2 to TRBJ1-5, with D tentatively TRBD1 (5 bases). The source of this sequence is a woman aged 50 to 60 with COVID-19, enrolled during active disease. Sequencing input: peripheral blood. The CDR3 DNA reads TGTGCCAGCAGTGCGGCAGGGTTGGATCAGCCCCAGCATTTT. Translation: CASSAAGLDQPQHF.